The 14 T cell receptor beta chains below were found in one sample sequenced in a study of blood T cell repertoires in COVID-19. TCRdb's copy holds only in-frame clones and misses some; the assay was immunoSEQ multiplex PCR. The sample lists 300,000 to 500,000 clones; around 89% were seen once. Sequencing was done on a sample of PBMCs or T cells enriched from blood (not recorded which). The receptor source for this set is a young woman with acute COVID-19.

This clone was found once. The chain has TRBV18 and TRBJ1-1; D not resolved. V was pared by 3 bases and J by 3 bases, with 11 bases between. The CDR3 contains 14 residues. Looked up from germline, CDR1 is KGHSH and CDR2 is LQKENI. The CDR3 here is CASSPRLSDTEAFF. The CDR3 nucleotides read TGTGCCAGCTCACCGAGACTGTCGGACACTGAAGCTTTCTTT.

The chain links TRBV25-1 to TRBJ1-5, with D perhaps TRBD1 (5 bases). Trimming removed 4 bases at V and 6 bases at J, with 13 bases between. Germline V gene lookup returns CDR1 MGHDK and CDR2 SYGVNS. CDR3 size: 14 residues. CDR3 sequence: CASSAPGMSQPQHF. The CDR3 DNA is TGTGCCAGCAGTGCTCCAGGGATGAGTCAGCCCCAGCATTTT.

J is TRBJ1-6 and V is TRBV5-1; 8 positions agree with TRBD1. The CDR3 runs to 15 residues. V dropped 4 bases and J dropped 7; count of bases not matched to a gene: 7. Germline V gene data show CDR1 as SGHRS and CDR2 as YFSETQ. CDR3 DNA: TGCGCCAGCAGCCTCGGGACAGGCGAGAATTCACCCCTCCACTTT. This encodes CASSLGTGENSPLHF.

The chain combines TRBV5-6 with TRBJ2-6; 9 bases align to TRBD1. The V gene end was trimmed by 4 bases and the J gene end by 0 bases; junction bases not matched to a gene: 11. CDR1 SGHDT and CDR2 YYEEEE come from the germline V gene. The CDR3 is made up of 19 amino acids. CDR3 DNA sequence: TGTGCCAGCAGCCCCGGGACAGGGCGCTCTAGCTCTGGGGCCAACGTCCTGACTTTC. It translates to CASSPGTGRSSSGANVLTF. Supplemented by reference TRBV5-6 and TRBJ2-6, the full variable domain reads DAGVTQSPTHLIKTRGQQVTLRCSPKSGHDTVSWYQQALGQGPQFIFQYYEEEERQRGNFPDRFSGHQFPNYSSELNVNALLLGDSALYLCASSPGTGRSSSGANVLTFGAGSRLTVL.

The V call is TRBV5-1, the J call TRBJ2-7, with 10 bases lining up with TRBD2. After removal of 6 bases from V and 4 bases from J, the junction contained 7 bases not matched to a gene. This CDR3 has 14 residues. Per germline, CDR1 SGHRS and CDR2 YFSETQ. CDR3 protein: CASNRAGGRYEQYF. CDR3 in DNA: TGCGCCAGCAATCGAGCGGGGGGGCGGTACGAGCAGTACTTC.

The genes are TRBV5-1 and TRBJ2-3, with D possibly being TRBD2 (5 bases). This CDR3 has 13 amino acids. The germline V and J ends were trimmed by 1 base and 8 bases, with 11 bases remaining between them. Per the germline V gene, CDR1 is SGHRS and CDR2 is YFSETQ. CDR3 protein: CASSLTTAGTQYF. The CDR3 DNA reads as TGCGCCAGCAGCTTGACGACGGCGGGTACGCAGTATTTT.

The V gene is TRBV29-1, the J gene TRBJ2-3; TRBD2 aligns across 11 bases. Trimming removed 6 bases from V and 1 base from J; junction bases left unmatched: 9. CDR3 size: 16 residues. The germline V gene encodes CDR1 SQVTM and CDR2 ANQGSEA. CDR3 in DNA: TGCAGCGTCTCCATAGCGGGGGGGCTAGGCACAGATACGCAGTATTTT. Residues: CSVSIAGGLGTDTQYF.

This chain joins TRBV5-1 and TRBJ1-5; 7 bases fit TRBD1. Trimming took 2 bases from V and 6 from J; bases not matched to a gene: 8. CDR3 length equals 15 residues. CDR1 is SGHRS and CDR2 is YFSETQ in the germline V gene. The CDR3 region is CASSLYTGVGQPQHF. CDR3 DNA sequence: TGCGCCAGCAGCTTATATACAGGGGTAGGTCAGCCCCAGCATTTT.

The rearrangement joins TRBV7-8 to TRBJ1-5; the D gene is possibly TRBD1 (5 bases). This CDR3 has 15 residues. In germline, CDR1 is SGHVS, CDR2 FQNEAQ. Trimming cost V 3 bases and J 7 bases, with 16 bases left between them. In nucleotides, the CDR3 is TGTGCCAGCAGCTTGACGGGGGAGCGAAACCAGCCCCAGCATTTT. Residues: CASSLTGERNQPQHF.

Note on this clone: Other DNA sequences in the sample encode the same CDR3. Here the CDR3 reads CASSLGLNTEAFF. The DNA of the CDR3 is TGCGCCAGCAGCTTGGGACTAAACACTGAAGCTTTCTTT. The chain uses TRBV5-1 and TRBJ1-1; D is undetermined. There are 13 residues in the CDR3. CDR1 is SGHRS, CDR2 YFSETQ, per germline. The ends were cut back, 0 bases at V and 2 bases at J, with 5 bases in the middle.

V gene TRBV7-9 combines with J gene TRBJ1-1; maybe TRBD1 (5 bases). This CDR3 is built from 14 residues. Germline V CDR1 and CDR2: SEHNR, FQNEAQ (reference sequence). V was clipped by 6 bases and J by 5 bases, with 16 bases between them. The CDR3 loop is CASRTDAGYTEAFF. Here the CDR3 DNA reads TGTGCCAGCAGGACTGACGCAGGGTATACTGAAGCTTTCTTT.

The chain recombines TRBV5-6 with TRBJ2-5; 7 nucleotides line up with TRBD1. The CDR3 covers 14 residues. Trimming at V came to 4 bases and at J to 4 bases, leaving 7 bases not matched to a gene. Per germline, CDR1 SGHDT and CDR2 YYEEEE. The CDR3 sequence: CASSPYRGRETQYF. The CDR3 region has the DNA TGTGCCAGCAGCCCCTACAGGGGAAGAGAGACCCAGTACTTC.

The chain links TRBV7-9 to TRBJ1-3; no definite D call. Germline CDR1 and CDR2: SEHNR and FQNEAQ (reference sequence). Trimming removed 5 bases from V and 0 bases from J, with 11 bases in between. This CDR3 is 15 amino acids long. The CDR3 loop reads CASSPSLSSGNTIYF. Here the CDR3 DNA reads TGTGCCAGCAGCCCCTCTCTGAGCTCTGGAAACACCATATATTTT.

The chain carries TRBV5-1 and TRBJ2-1; 9 bases line up with TRBD2. Germline values: CDR1 SGHRS, CDR2 YFSETQ. This CDR3 spans 16 amino acids. V was pared by 4 bases and J by 2 bases, with 7 bases of the junction left unmatched. CDR3 amino acids: CASSPSVAGAYNEQFF. The CDR3 bases are TGCGCCAGCAGCCCATCGGTAGCGGGAGCCTACAATGAGCAGTTCTTC. The full variable domain, completed using reference TRBV5-1 and TRBJ2-1, is KAGVTQTPRYLIKTRGQQVTLSCSPISGHRSVSWYQQTPGQGLQFLFEYFSETQRNKGNFPGRFSGRQFSNSRSEMNVSTLELGDSALYLCASSPSVAGAYNEQFFGPGTRLTVL.